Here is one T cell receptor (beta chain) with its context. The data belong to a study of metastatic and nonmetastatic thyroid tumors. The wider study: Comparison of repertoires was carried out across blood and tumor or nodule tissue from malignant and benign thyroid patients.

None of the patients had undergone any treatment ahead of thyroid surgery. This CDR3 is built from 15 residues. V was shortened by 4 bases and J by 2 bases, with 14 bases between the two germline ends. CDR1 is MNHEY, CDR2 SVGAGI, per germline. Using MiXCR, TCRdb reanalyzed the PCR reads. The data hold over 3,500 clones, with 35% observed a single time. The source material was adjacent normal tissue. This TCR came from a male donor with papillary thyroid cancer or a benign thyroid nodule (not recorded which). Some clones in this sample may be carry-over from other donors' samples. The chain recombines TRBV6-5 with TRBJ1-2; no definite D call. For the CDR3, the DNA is TGTGCCAGCAGTTCTACCTGGCCCGGGAACTATGGCTACACCTTC. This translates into CASSSTWPGNYGYTF.